The 23 T cell receptor beta chains reported below all come from one sample, sequenced in a study of T cell repertoires in aging, cancer and after chemotherapy. A mixed TRB-A/B primer pool amplified rearranged TRB by multiplex touch-down PCR. MiXCR was run by TCRdb on the multiplex PCR reads, yielding one entry per CDR3 protein. The sample contains roughly 500 distinct CDR3 sequences, over 60% of which appear only once. TCR beta rearrangements were amplified from peripheral blood genomic DNA. The specimen was blood. The receptors originated from a human donor with a solid tumor.

This clonotype has only a few counts. This chain connects TRBV19 to TRBJ2-7, with D tentatively TRBD1 (7 bases). The CDR3 length is 18 residues. Germline lookup yields CDR1 LNHDA and CDR2 SQIVND (reference sequence). V was clipped by 3 bases and J by 1 base, with 22 bases between them. CDR3 sequence: CASSMVSRAGGLSYEQYF. The CDR3 coding sequence is TGTGCCAGTAGTATGGTTTCCCGCGCAGGGGGACTTTCCTACGAGCAGTACTTC.

The chain has TRBV6-6 and TRBJ1-5; D ambiguous. Trimming pared 6 bases from V and 7 bases from J, leaving 10 bases between. Germline CDR1 and CDR2: MNHNY and SVGAGI (reference sequence). This CDR3 has 12 amino acids. The CDR3 loop reads CASSLQEQPQHF. The CDR3 DNA reads TGTGCCAGCAGCCTCCAGGAACAGCCCCAGCATTTT.

The chain employs TRBV30 and TRBJ2-7, with TRBD1 identical over 9 bases. The germline V gene has CDR1 GTSNPN and CDR2 SVGIG (reference sequence). V lost 7 bases, J lost 8 bases, and 9 bases stayed unmatched. The length of the CDR3 is 12 residues. In nucleotides, the CDR3 is TGTGCCTATCAAAAGGGACAGGGTCAGCAGTACTTC. Its protein is CAYQKGQGQQYF.

CDR3 in amino acids: CSASRANGGELFF. In nucleotides, the CDR3 is TGCAGTGCTAGCCGAGCGAATGGCGGGGAGCTGTTTTTT. J is TRBJ2-2 and V is TRBV20-1; D uncertain. Germline V gives CDR1 DFQATT, CDR2 SNEGSKA (reference sequence). This CDR3 spans 13 amino acids. Trimming took off 3 bases at V and 7 bases at J, with 12 bases between the two ends.

The chain is built from TRBV27 and TRBJ2-2, with D perhaps TRBD1 or TRBD2 (5 bases each). Trimming took off 6 bases at V and 1 base at J, with 15 bases between the two ends. Germline CDR1 MNHEY, CDR2 SMNVEV (reference sequence). This CDR3 has 16 residues. As DNA, the CDR3 is TGTGCCAGCAGGCGAAAAGGGACGGGGAACACCGGGGAGCTGTTTTTT. This translates into CASRRKGTGNTGELFF.

The chain carries TRBV6-1 and TRBJ1-6; TRBD1 matches 7 bases. The CDR3 is 14 residues long. The junction had 7 bases not matched to a gene; V was cut back by 7 bases and J by 7 bases. Germline V gene lookup returns CDR1 MNHNS and CDR2 SASEGT. The CDR3 region has the DNA TGTGCCAGCACCCCGGGACAGTTAAATTCACCCCTCCACTTT. Its protein product is CASTPGQLNSPLHF.

This clonotype was seen only a few times. The gene calls are TRBV6-1 and TRBJ2-1; TRBD2 matches at 8 bases. The CDR3 has 15 residues. Germline V lookup: CDR1 MNHNS, CDR2 SASEGT. J lost 4 bases, V lost 4 bases, and 6 bases had no gene match. In DNA, the CDR3 is TGTGCCAGCAGTGGTATGGGACTAGAATACAATGAGCAGTTCTTC. It specifies CASSGMGLEYNEQFF.

The chain employs TRBV7-9 and TRBJ1-1; D gene uncertain. The CDR3 contains 13 residues. Germline CDR1 SEHNR, CDR2 FQNEAQ (reference sequence). Trimming removed 7 bases from V and 3 bases from J, with 12 bases in between. The CDR3 spells CASTASRYTEAFF. The DNA of the CDR3 is TGTGCCAGCACCGCGAGTCGGTACACTGAAGCTTTCTTT.

This rearrangement joins TRBV18 to TRBJ2-1; 8 bases map to TRBD2. The CDR3 spans 16 residues. The V gene end was trimmed by 4 bases and the J gene end by 2 bases; junction bases not matched to a gene: 7. Germline CDR1 and CDR2: KGHSH and LQKENI. This CDR3 reads CASSLIAGITYNEQFF. As DNA, the CDR3 is TGTGCCAGCTCACTGATAGCGGGGATTACCTACAATGAGCAGTTCTTC.

V usage is TRBV30 and J usage is TRBJ1-1; weak D call: TRBD1 (5 bases). Germline lookup yields CDR1 GTSNPN and CDR2 SVGIG (reference sequence). CDR3 length: 13 amino acids. V was cut by 0 bases and J by 1 base, with 6 bases left in between. The CDR3 coding sequence is TGTGCCTGGAGTGTACAGGAGAACACTGAAGCTTTCTTT. Amino acids: CAWSVQENTEAFF.

The chain recombines TRBV19 with TRBJ2-1, with D unclear. The V end lost 6 bases, the J end lost 0 bases, and 9 bases lay between the germline ends. From germline, CDR1 is LNHDA and CDR2 SQIVND (reference sequence). There are 14 residues in the CDR3. This chain's CDR3 is CASRSGPSYNEQFF. CDR3 nucleotides: TGTGCCAGTAGATCCGGGCCCTCCTACAATGAGCAGTTCTTC.

The chain recombines TRBV20-1 with TRBJ1-2; 7 bases line up with TRBD1. Per germline, CDR1 DFQATT and CDR2 SNEGSKA (reference sequence). The CDR3 spans 14 residues. V lost 3 bases to trimming and J lost 4 bases; unmatched junction nucleotides: 8. CDR3 sequence: CSARNGQGVYGYTF. The CDR3 DNA reads TGCAGTGCTAGGAACGGTCAGGGGGTCTATGGCTACACCTTC.

This chain uses TRBV7-9 with TRBJ1-5, with D unresolved. Trimming took off 4 bases at V and 4 bases at J, with 5 bases between the two ends. The CDR3 sequence is 12 residues long. Germline lookup yields CDR1 SEHNR and CDR2 FQNEAQ (reference sequence). CDR3 DNA sequence: TGTGCCAGCAGCTACTTAAATCAGCCCCAGCATTTT. Its protein is CASSYLNQPQHF. The entire variable domain, with the rest obtained from reference TRBV7-9 and TRBJ1-5, is as follows: DTGVSQNPRHKITKRGQNVTFRCDPISEHNRLYWYRQTLGQGPEFLTYFQNEAQLEKSRLLSDRFSAERPKGSFSTLEIQRTEQGDSAMYLCASSYLNQPQHFGDGTRLSIL.

V and J are TRBV7-9 and TRBJ2-5, with 7 bases fitting TRBD2. Germline V gives CDR1 SEHNR, CDR2 FQNEAQ (reference sequence). The CDR3 has 13 residues. The trim removed 5 bases at V and 5 bases at J, leaving 5 bases unmatched. The CDR3 sequence is CASSPAGVETQYF. CDR3 nucleotides: TGTGCCAGCAGCCCTGCGGGGGTGGAGACCCAGTACTTC.

About this clonotype: In this CDR3 the conserved last residue, phenylalanine or tryptophan, is missing, so a read error is likely. This chain links TRBV7-2 with TRBJ2-2; 8 bases align to TRBD2. The V gene's germline CDR1 is SGHTA and CDR2 FQGNSA. Trimming cost V 7 bases and J 3 bases; bases outside gene matches: 10. This CDR3 region has 16 residues. CDR3 sequence reads: CASNPVGGRYTGELFI. The CDR3 DNA follows: TGTGCCAGCAATCCGGTTGGCGGGAGGTACACCGGGGAGCTGTTTATT.

The chain joins TRBV5-4 to TRBJ2-5; 8 bases match TRBD2. Germline assignment: CDR1 SGHNT and CDR2 YYREEE (reference sequence). The CDR3 is 16 residues long. V lost 0 bases, J lost 4 bases, and 8 bases stayed unmatched. The CDR3 sequence is CASSLAGTRGRETQYF. The CDR3 DNA reads as TGTGCCAGCAGCTTGGCCGGGACTAGAGGCCGAGAGACCCAGTACTTC.

This rearrangement joins TRBV30 to TRBJ1-2, with 7 positions matching TRBD1. Germline assignment: CDR1 GTSNPN and CDR2 SVGIG (reference sequence). Germline trimming cut 0 bases from V and 2 bases from J; bases unmatched to any gene: 3. The CDR3 totals 14 residues. The CDR3 region is CAWSVEGANYGYTF. For the CDR3, the DNA is TGTGCCTGGAGTGTCGAGGGGGCGAACTATGGCTACACCTTC.

The rearrangement links TRBV5-4 to TRBJ1-1; 8 bases are a match to TRBD1. There are 15 residues in the CDR3. CDR1 and CDR2 from the germline V gene are SGHNT and YYREEE (reference sequence). The ends lost 0 bases at V and 2 bases at J; junction bases unmatched: 3. As DNA, the CDR3 is TGTGCCAGCAGCTTGGTGACAGGGGTCAACACTGAAGCTTTCTTT. Protein product: CASSLVTGVNTEAFF.

J is TRBJ2-5 and V is TRBV27; 7 nucleotides line up with TRBD1. Per germline, CDR1 MNHEY and CDR2 SMNVEV (reference sequence). The J segment lost 5 bases and the V segment lost 6 bases, leaving 12 bases of the junction unmatched. The CDR3 is 15 amino acids. In nucleotides, the CDR3 is TGTGCCAGCAGACCTACCAGCACAGGGGATGAGACCCAGTACTTC. Translation: CASRPTSTGDETQYF.

J is TRBJ1-1 and V is TRBV20-1; tentatively, D is TRBD1 (5 bases). CDR3 size: 13 residues. V lost 6 bases, J lost 5 bases, and 16 bases lay in between. CDR1 and CDR2 (germline): DFQATT, SNEGSKA (reference sequence). CDR3 sequence (DNA): TGCAGTGCCCTTGGGACCTTGGGGACTGAAGCTTTCTTT. Translated: CSALGTLGTEAFF.

V and J are TRBV7-3 and TRBJ2-1; 9 bases are shared with TRBD1. The CDR3 runs to 19 residues. The V gene's germline CDR1 is SGHTA and CDR2 FQGTGA. The trim removed 4 bases at V and 4 bases at J, leaving 17 bases unmatched. The CDR3 DNA sequence: TGTGCCAGCAGCTCATTTGGGACAGGGTTAACCGGTCAGTACAATGAGCAGTTCTTC. Encoded protein: CASSSFGTGLTGQYNEQFF.

CDR3 sequence reads: CASTSGGESDTQYF. CDR3 coding DNA: TGTGCCAGCACTAGCGGGGGAGAATCAGATACGCAGTATTTT. V gene TRBV6-5 combines with J gene TRBJ2-3; 10 bases fit TRBD2. Germline V gives CDR1 MNHEY, CDR2 SVGAGI. The CDR3 has 14 residues. The V and J ends lost 7 bases and 4 bases, in that order; junction bases with no gene match: 5.

The chain links TRBV6-5 to TRBJ2-7, with a possible D match to TRBD2 (5 bases). Per germline, CDR1 MNHEY and CDR2 SVGAGI. This CDR3 contains 13 residues. V lost 4 bases and J 3 bases, leaving 10 bases between the germline ends. In DNA form, the CDR3 reads TGTGCCAGCAGTTCGGTGGGGAGCTACGAGCAGTACTTC. Its translation: CASSSVGSYEQYF.